This TCR beta chain comes out of a study of blood T cell repertoires in COVID-19. As processed by the authors: Counts of nucleated cells, estimated from reference gene primer amplification, were obtained. The table came from immunoSEQ multiplex PCR; TCRdb's copy has only in-frame clones and leaves some out. V and J calls and clone size follow that table, whereas D and trimming were derived from the DNA. In the table there are some 400,000 clones, more than 70% of which are singletons. Recruited during active infection, patients (from Seattle) were subsequently followed longitudinally. The clonotype originates from a woman in her twenties or thirties with COVID-19, enrolled during active disease. Source material: peripheral blood.

The chain's CDR3 is CASSTGQAAGTKNIQYF. In DNA, the CDR3 is TGTGCCAGCAGCACGGGACAGGCGGCGGGGACCAAAAACATTCAGTACTTC. The chain couples TRBV9 to TRBJ2-4; 8 positions agree with TRBD1. Losses at the gene ends were 4 bases for V and 2 bases for J; bases not matched to a gene: 11. This CDR3 comprises 17 residues. Germline CDR1 and CDR2: SGDLS and YYNGEE.